This T cell receptor beta chain was recorded in a study of blood T cell repertoires in COVID-19. Background on the study: COVID-19 samples, acute and convalescent, were from the United States, Italy and Spain.

Original analysis: Reference gene primer amplification gave nucleated cell count estimates. Sequenced by immunoSEQ multiplex PCR; TCRdb stores in-frame clones only, minus some. V and J calls plus clone size are reproduced from that table; the DNA served to infer D and trimming. The table lists 350,000 to 400,000 clones, about 89% of them singletons. The cohort comprised adults aged about 18 to 100 years residing in 20 to 30 US areas. Germline V gene sequence: CDR1 SQVTM, CDR2 ANQGSEA. With 4 bases clipped from V and 8 bases from J, the junction kept 8 bases outside the gene matches. The CDR3 spans 14 residues.

This clonotype was obtained from a woman aged 35 to 49 who had been exposed to COVID-19. Sequenced sample: PBMCs or T cells enriched from blood (not recorded which). V gene TRBV29-1 combines with J gene TRBJ1-4, with 9 bases fitting TRBD1. CDR3 in DNA: TGCAGCGTTGGTATGACAGGGGGTGAAGAAAAACTGTTTTTT. As protein: CSVGMTGGEEKLFF. Together with reference TRBV29-1 and TRBJ1-4, the CDR3 gives the full variable domain: SAVISQKPSRDICQRGTSLTIQCQVDSQVTMMFWYRQQPGQSLTLIATANQGSEATYESGFVIDKFPISRPNLTFSTLTVSNMSPEDSSIYLCSVGMTGGEEKLFFGSGTQLSVL.